This T cell receptor beta chain was sequenced in a study of blood T cell repertoires in COVID-19. Study in general: From the United States, Italy and Spain came samples of acute and convalescent COVID-19. From T cells, B-cell-depleted T cells, or PBMCs came the material, which was cDNA or gDNA.

Original processing notes: How many nucleated cells were present was estimated from reference gene primer amplification. Profiled with immunoSEQ multiplex PCR; TCRdb holds only in-frame clones, not every one. That table is the source of V, J and clone size, and D and trimming were worked out from the DNA. The data show 140,000 or so clones, 80% seen once. The TCR sequence derives from a man aged 65 to 79 who had recovered from COVID-19. The sample was peripheral blood.

The CDR3 protein is CASSEISGSGNEQFF. The CDR3 bases are TGTGCCAGCAGCGAAATTAGCGGGAGCGGCAATGAGCAGTTCTTC. The rearrangement uses TRBV9 and TRBJ2-1; 9 bases are shared with TRBD2. Losses at the gene ends were 3 bases for V and 6 bases for J; bases not matched to a gene: 7. CDR3 length: 15 residues. CDR1 SGDLS and CDR2 YYNGEE come from the germline V gene.